The 18 T cell receptor beta chains below were found in one sample sequenced in a study of control samples from healthy donors and cancer patients. The assay was immunoSEQ multiplex PCR, and TCRdb's table has in-frame clones only and misses some. The sample includes roughly 95,000 clones, about nine tenths seen only once; the top ten take approximately 3%. Sequencing input: blood. All receptors derive from a human donor in good health. The donor label of this sample is uncertain.

The chain joins TRBV9 to TRBJ2-5; D not certain. Germline V gene data show CDR1 as SGDLS and CDR2 as YYNGEE. CDR3 size: 14 residues. V was cut by 0 bases and J by 5 bases, with 11 bases left in between. The CDR3 DNA reads as TGTGCCAGCAGCGTAGGAGTCCTGGGGGAGACCCAGTACTTC. This codes for CASSVGVLGETQYF.

The chain links TRBV2 to TRBJ1-1; D gene ambiguous. The CDR3 runs 13 residues. CDR1 is SNHLY, CDR2 FYNNEI, per germline. Trimming pared 7 bases from V and 11 bases from J, leaving 20 bases between. CDR3 bases: TGTGCCAGCATGGCAAGGGCGACCTTCGGGGCTTTCTTT. This sequence encodes CASMARATFGAFF.

This clone was picked up one time. The chain recombines TRBV6-5 with TRBJ2-3; weak D call: TRBD2 (5 bases). Trimming took 5 bases from V and 7 from J, leaving 10 bases between them. The CDR3 is 12 amino acids. Germline V gene sequence: CDR1 MNHEY, CDR2 SVGAGI. The CDR3: CASSQLGNTQYF. CDR3 in DNA: TGTGCCAGCAGTCAACTAGGGAATACGCAGTATTTT.

The chain recombines TRBV6-5 with TRBJ2-5, with 7 bases aligning to TRBD1. The J segment lost 1 base and the V segment lost 7 bases, leaving 6 bases of the junction unmatched. Germline V lookup: CDR1 MNHEY, CDR2 SVGAGI. The CDR3 runs 14 residues. The CDR3 nucleotides read TGTGCCAGCAAAGCCGCAGGGGGCCAAGAGACCCAGTACTTC. It encodes CASKAAGGQETQYF.

V gene TRBV6-6 combines with J gene TRBJ1-2; 8 bases map to TRBD1. V dropped 5 bases and J dropped 2; count of bases not matched to a gene: 7. Germline V gene sequence: CDR1 MNHNY, CDR2 SVGAGI (reference sequence). The CDR3 extends over 15 amino acids. CDR3 nucleotides: TGTGCCAGCAGTCCGCTTCGGGACAGGAACTATGGCTACACCTTC. Its protein is CASSPLRDRNYGYTF.

The V and J genes are TRBV6-2 or TRBV6-3 and TRBJ1-1; TRBD1 matches at 9 bases. Germline V CDR1 and CDR2: MNHEY, SVGEGT. J lost 1 base, V lost 2 bases, and 11 bases had no gene match. This CDR3 has 18 amino acids. CDR3 DNA: TGTGCCAGCAGTTACCCCCGCAGGACAGGGGCTCCGAACACTGAAGCTTTCTTT. Translation gives CASSYPRRTGAPNTEAFF.

The gene calls are TRBV6-2 or TRBV6-3 and TRBJ1-5, with a tentative D call TRBD1 (5 bases). From germline, CDR1 is MNHEY and CDR2 SVGEGT. The CDR3 sequence is 17 residues long. V shed 2 bases and J shed 2 bases, with 16 bases lying between them. DNA for the CDR3: TGTGCCAGCAGTTACGGGGCCAGCATAGTGGGCAATCAGCCCCAGCATTTT. Protein product: CASSYGASIVGNQPQHF.

J is TRBJ2-3 and V is TRBV5-5; TRBD1 might be the D (6 bases). CDR3 size: 17 residues. V shed 4 bases and J shed 2 bases, with 20 bases lying between them. The V gene's germline CDR1 is SGHKS and CDR2 YYEKEE (reference sequence). Here the CDR3 reads CASSRYNRDTNTDTQYF. Written as DNA, the CDR3 is TGTGCCAGCAGCAGATACAACCGGGACACCAACACAGATACGCAGTATTTT.

The V call is TRBV7-8, the J call TRBJ2-7, with 10 bases aligning to TRBD2. This CDR3 contains 15 residues. In germline, CDR1 is SGHVS, CDR2 FQNEAQ. With 7 bases clipped from V and 8 bases from J, the junction kept 14 bases outside the gene matches. This CDR3 reads CASTLRSGGAHKQYF. DNA of the CDR3: TGTGCCAGCACCCTCCGAAGCGGGGGGGCCCACAAGCAGTACTTC.

Concerning this clone itself: Other nucleotide sequences from this sample produce the same CDR3. The chain uses TRBV5-1 and TRBJ1-2, with unresolved D. In germline, CDR1 is SGHRS, CDR2 YFSETQ. V was shortened by 0 bases and J by 1 base, with 4 bases between the two germline ends. The CDR3 runs 13 residues. CDR3 residues: CASSLDSNYGYTF. The CDR3 DNA follows: TGCGCCAGCAGCTTGGACAGTAACTATGGCTACACCTTC.

The chain employs TRBV7-2 and TRBJ1-2; D possibly corresponds to TRBD1 (6 bases). CDR1 SGHTA and CDR2 FQGNSA come from the germline V gene. Trimming pared 5 bases from V and 8 bases from J, leaving 18 bases between. The CDR3 loop spans 14 amino acids. Written as DNA, the CDR3 is TGTGCCAGCAGCCCCGGGGGGGGCAGATTAGGCTACACCTTC. Its translation: CASSPGGGRLGYTF.

This rearrangement joins TRBV10-2 to TRBJ1-1, with D tentatively TRBD1 (5 bases). The CDR3 covers 14 residues. CDR1 is WSHSY, CDR2 SAAADI, per germline. The ends were cut back, 6 bases at V and 4 bases at J, with 15 bases in the middle. The CDR3 DNA is TGCGCCAGCAGCGAGGTTGGGGGGGGCACTGAAGCTTTCTTT. Protein sequence: CASSEVGGGTEAFF.

The gene calls are TRBV13 and TRBJ2-5, with D perhaps TRBD2 (6 bases). Between the trimmed V and J ends, which lost 5 bases and 6 bases, there was a span of 22 bases. From germline, CDR1 is PRHDT and CDR2 FYEKMQ (reference sequence). This CDR3 comprises 16 residues. The CDR3 DNA sequence: TGTGCCAGCAGCCGACTTCTCCCCCAGGGAGGAAAGACCCAGTACTTC. This encodes CASSRLLPQGGKTQYF. The variable domain in full, completed from reference TRBV13 and TRBJ2-5, reads AAGVIQSPRHLIKEKRETATLKCYPIPRHDTVYWYQQGPGQDPQFLISFYEKMQSDKGSIPDRFSAQQFSDYHSELNMSSLELGDSALYFCASSRLLPQGGKTQYFGPGTRLLVL.

The chain couples TRBV2 to TRBJ1-3; no reliable D call. Germline CDR1 SNHLY, CDR2 FYNNEI. Trimming stripped 5 bases from V and 0 bases from J, with 8 bases between. This CDR3 contains 14 residues. This CDR3 reads CASSKINSGNTIYF. CDR3 in DNA: TGTGCCAGCAGTAAGATTAACTCTGGAAACACCATATATTTT.

The chain couples TRBV19 to TRBJ1-2, with 9 bases matching TRBD1. The germline V gene encodes CDR1 LNHDA and CDR2 SQIVND (reference sequence). The CDR3 has 14 residues. The J segment lost 4 bases and the V segment lost 1 base, leaving 1 base of the junction unmatched. The CDR3 nucleotides read TGTGCCAGTAGTATAGGGGACAGGGCCTATGGCTACACCTTC. Protein sequence: CASSIGDRAYGYTF.

The genes are TRBV3-1 (or the pseudogene TRBV3-2) and TRBJ2-5; 8 nucleotides match TRBD1. The CDR3 has 15 amino acids. Trimming took 3 bases from V and 4 from J; bases not matched to a gene: 7. Germline V gene sequence: CDR1 LGHDT, CDR2 YNNKEL (reference sequence). The CDR3 DNA reads TGTGCCAGCAGCCACGGAGACAGGGGCGTAGAGACCCAGTACTTC. Translated: CASSHGDRGVETQYF.

This clone showed up just once. The chain couples TRBV12-5 to TRBJ1-1, with no clear D. V lost 3 bases and J lost 3, with 5 bases in between. CDR3 length: 12 residues. The germline V gene encodes CDR1 LGHNT and CDR2 FRNRAP. CDR3 DNA: TGTGCTAGTGGTTTAAGGGACACTGAAGCTTTCTTT. It is translated as CASGLRDTEAFF.

In its sample, this clone was seen once. This chain links TRBV7-9 with TRBJ2-5; 11 nucleotides match TRBD2. CDR1 and CDR2 (germline): SEHNR, FQNEAQ (reference sequence). V trimming: 5 bases; J trimming: 10 bases; junction bases outside the gene matches: 9. CDR3 length: 14 residues. CDR3 region: CASSKVSGGADQYF. CDR3 DNA: TGTGCCAGCAGCAAAGTTAGCGGGGGGGCTGACCAGTACTTC.